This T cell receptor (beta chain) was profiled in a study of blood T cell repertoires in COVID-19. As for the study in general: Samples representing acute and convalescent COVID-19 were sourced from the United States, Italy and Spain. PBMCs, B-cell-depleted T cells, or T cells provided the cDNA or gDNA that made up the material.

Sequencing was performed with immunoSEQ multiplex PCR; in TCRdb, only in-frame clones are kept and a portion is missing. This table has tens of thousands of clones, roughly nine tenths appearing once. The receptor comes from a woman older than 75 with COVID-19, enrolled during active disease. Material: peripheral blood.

The CDR3 loop reads CASSNRRSSYNEQFF. As DNA, the CDR3 is TGTGCCAGCAGCAATCGCAGAAGCTCCTACAATGAGCAGTTCTTC. J is TRBJ2-1 and V is TRBV5-4; the D is unclear. CDR1 is SGHNT and CDR2 is YYREEE in the germline V gene (reference sequence). This CDR3 has 15 amino acids. Deletions cut 4 bases from V and 0 bases from J, with 11 bases between.